This T cell receptor beta chain appears in the sequencing data of a study of cytomegalovirus exposure and HLA in healthy donors. Whole-study context: When 398 donors were genotyped, 80% to 90% of them were found to fall in the Caucasian-associated ancestry cluster. Findings and caveats of the study: The authors judged a highly shared variant cluster likely a sequencing artifact.

PCR primers comprised 60 Vbeta and 13 Jbeta primers. Profiled with immunoSEQ multiplex PCR; TCRdb holds only in-frame clones, not every one. The sample has 120,000 or so clones, 73% seen once. The CDR3 extends over 16 amino acids. Trimming took 4 bases from V and 4 from J; bases not matched to a gene: 8. Germline V gene lookup returns CDR1 LNHDA and CDR2 SQIVND (reference sequence). Remarks on this clone: Its antigen is undetermined.

The source is a middle-aged woman in good health and CMV-seronegative. The chain carries TRBV19 and TRBJ2-7, with 12 bases identical to TRBD2. Sequenced sample: PBMCs. CDR3 sequence (DNA): TGTGCCAGTAGTACCCCGACTAGCGGGAGTATGTACGAGCAGTACTTC. This sequence encodes CASSTPTSGSMYEQYF. The complete variable domain, with remaining parts taken from reference TRBV19 and TRBJ2-7, reads DGGITQSPKYLFRKEGQNVTLSCEQNLNHDAMYWYRQDPGQGLRLIYYSQIVNDFQKGDIAEGYSVSREKKESFPLTVTSAQKNPTAFYLCASSTPTSGSMYEQYFGPGTRLTVT.